A selection of T cell receptor beta chains follows, all from one sample in a study of post-analysis software for immune sequencing data. TCRdb processed the PCR reads anew with MiXCR; each CDR3 protein has one entry. This table has 740,000 or so distinct CDR3 sequences, around 53% appearing once. Material for sequencing was blood. The origin of the receptors is a girl between 10 and 17 years old with multiple sclerosis. The CDR3 runs from the conserved cysteine through the conserved F or W. Each record gives: V gene, D gene, clone size, J gene, CDR3 protein, CDR3 DNA. D genes are given only for firm matches. Some rows have no size entry. The others give once, few or many, or a class for an expanded clone.

TRBV7-2,TRBD1,NA,TRBJ1-1,CASRAGTGVRRAEAFF,TGTGCCAGCAGGGCCGGGACAGGGGTCCGGAGGGCTGAAGCTTTCTTT
TRBV20-1,NA,NA,TRBJ2-3,CSASPPKAGPHTQYF,TGCAGTGCTAGTCCTCCTAAGGCGGGACCCCATACGCAGTATTTT
TRBV20-1,TRBD2,NA,TRBJ2-1,CSARSSLTAGAGQGQFF,TGCAGTGCTAGGTCCAGCCTTACAGCGGGAGCGGGTCAGGGGCAGTTCTTC
TRBV5-1,TRBD1,NA,TRBJ2-7,CASSSTGFYEQYF,TGTGCCAGCAGCTCGACAGGGTTCTACGAGCAGTACTTC
TRBV9,TRBD1,NA,TRBJ2-7,CASSPRDSATYEQYF,TGTGCCAGCAGCCCGAGGGACAGCGCTACCTACGAGCAGTACTTC
TRBV7-9,TRBD1,once,TRBJ2-7,CASSLEDRESYEQYF,TGTGCCAGCAGCTTAGAGGACAGGGAATCCTACGAGCAGTACTTC
TRBV20-1,TRBD1,NA,TRBJ2-7,CSAGDRDRERYEQYF,TGCAGTGCTGGAGATAGGGACAGGGAGCGGTACGAGCAGTACTTC
TRBV4-1,NA,few,TRBJ2-1,CASSQAGAPSSYNEQFF,TGCGCCAGCAGCCAAGCGGGGGCCCCGAGCTCCTACAATGAGCAGTTCTTC
TRBV7-9,NA,NA,TRBJ2-7,CASSRRTPTAYEQYF,TGTGCCAGCAGCCGACGGACCCCCACGGCTTACGAGCAGTACTTC
TRBV29-1,TRBD1,NA,TRBJ2-1,CSVSLGVGTGGNEQFF,TGCAGCGTCTCCCTAGGTGTAGGGACAGGGGGCAATGAGCAGTTCTTC
TRBV20-1,NA,NA,TRBJ2-5,CSAVPAPPYQETQYF,TGCAGTGCTGTCCCCGCGCCACCATACCAAGAGACCCAGTACTTC
TRBV12-3/TRBV12-4,NA,NA,TRBJ2-1,CASSFRDTYNEQFF,TGTGCCAGCAGTTTCCGGGACACCTACAATGAGCAGTTCTTC
TRBV20-1,NA,NA,TRBJ2-3,CSADQMDPKDTDTQYF,TGCAGTGCTGATCAAATGGACCCGAAAGACACAGATACGCAGTATTTT
TRBV25-1,NA,NA,TRBJ2-1,CASSETGIAQFF,TGTGCCAGCAGTGAAACCGGTATAGCGCAGTTCTTC
TRBV27,TRBD2,few,TRBJ2-7,CASSSIAGQSYEQYF,TGTGCCAGCAGTTCTATAGCGGGCCAGTCCTACGAGCAGTACTTC
TRBV20-1,TRBD2,NA,TRBJ2-7,CSARPKTGGPYEQYF,TGCAGTGCTAGGCCGAAAACGGGAGGGCCCTACGAGCAGTACTTC
TRBV20-1,NA,NA,TRBJ2-5,CSASGFGATEETQYF,TGCAGTGCTAGCGGTTTCGGGGCTACCGAAGAGACCCAGTACTTC
TRBV7-6,TRBD2,once,TRBJ2-1,CASSLASGILNNEQFF,TGTGCCAGCAGCTTGGCTAGCGGGATACTTAACAATGAGCAGTTCTTC
TRBV7-2,NA,few,TRBJ1-4,CASSERVRDLNEKLFF,TGTGCCAGCAGCGAGAGGGTCAGGGATCTTAATGAAAAACTGTTTTTT
TRBV5-1,NA,few,TRBJ2-7,CASSRLEGGSYEQYF,TGCGCCAGCAGCCGACTCGAAGGGGGCTCCTACGAGCAGTACTTC
TRBV12-3/TRBV12-4,TRBD2,few,TRBJ2-7,CASSPRLAGNNEQYF,TGTGCCAGCAGTCCCAGACTAGCGGGAAACAACGAGCAGTACTTC
TRBV5-1,TRBD2,NA,TRBJ2-5,CASSRSGDQETQYF,TGCGCCAGCAGCCGTAGCGGGGACCAAGAGACCCAGTACTTC
TRBV6-6,TRBD1,few,TRBJ2-7,CASSRGTGNYEQYF,TGTGCCAGCAGTCGGGGGACAGGCAACTACGAGCAGTACTTC
TRBV12-3/TRBV12-4,NA,NA,TRBJ2-1,CASWGGGDEQFF,TGTGCCAGTTGGGGGGGCGGGGATGAGCAGTTCTTC
TRBV29-1,TRBD1,few,TRBJ2-1,CSVEIGRTGYNEQFF,TGCAGCGTTGAGATTGGACGGACAGGGTACAATGAGCAGTTCTTC
TRBV7-8,NA,NA,TRBJ2-7,CASSIENRVNEQYF,TGTGCCAGCAGCATCGAGAATAGAGTCAATGAGCAGTACTTC
TRBV5-1,NA,NA,TRBJ2-1,CASSIPGPDFNEQFF,TGCGCCAGCAGCATTCCGGGACCAGACTTCAATGAGCAGTTCTTC
TRBV29-1,TRBD1,NA,TRBJ1-1,CSVTGDRGPTEAFF,TGCAGCGTCACGGGGGACAGGGGGCCCACTGAAGCTTTCTTT
TRBV6-5,TRBD1,few,TRBJ2-7,CASRITGVASYEQYF,TGTGCCAGCAGAATTACAGGGGTTGCCTCCTACGAGCAGTACTTC
TRBV4-2,NA,few,TRBJ2-5,CASSQARGDQETQYF,TGTGCCAGCAGCCAGGCCCGGGGTGACCAAGAGACCCAGTACTTC
TRBV5-1,NA,NA,TRBJ1-2,CASSHTGTARGYTF,TGCGCCAGCAGCCACACCGGGACTGCAAGGGGCTACACCTTC
TRBV4-1,NA,NA,TRBJ2-5,CASSHSEGETQYF,TGCGCCAGCAGCCACTCCGAGGGAGAGACCCAGTACTTC
TRBV29-1,NA,few,TRBJ2-6,CSVRREGANVLTF,TGCAGCGTTCGCCGGGAGGGGGCCAACGTCCTGACTTTC
TRBV28,TRBD1,few,TRBJ1-2,CASSDRGPYGYTF,TGTGCCAGCAGTGACAGGGGCCCCTATGGCTACACCTTC
TRBV18,TRBD1,NA,TRBJ2-7,CASSRDRDWYEQYF,TGTGCCAGCTCACGGGACAGGGATTGGTACGAGCAGTACTTC
TRBV25-1,NA,NA,TRBJ2-7,CASSEQGRSSYEQYF,TGTGCCAGCAGTGAACAAGGGAGGAGCTCCTACGAGCAGTACTTC
TRBV7-9,NA,NA,TRBJ2-7,CASSLGTGKTWGVYEQYF,TGTGCCAGCAGCTTAGGCACAGGGAAGACCTGGGGAGTTTACGAGCAGTACTTC
TRBV18,NA,few,TRBJ2-4,CASSSTAGANIQYF,TGTGCCAGCTCCTCTACAGCGGGTGCAAACATTCAGTACTTC
TRBV5-1,TRBD2,NA,TRBJ2-7,CASSLGLAGGGYEQYF,TGCGCCAGCAGCTTGGGTCTAGCGGGAGGCGGGTACGAGCAGTACTTC
TRBV29-1,TRBD1,NA,TRBJ2-1,CSVVLDRASYNEQFF,TGCAGCGTCGTTTTGGACAGGGCCTCCTACAATGAGCAGTTCTTC
TRBV29-1,NA,NA,TRBJ1-1,CSVVRQGNMNTEAFF,TGCAGCGTTGTGCGTCAGGGAAACATGAACACTGAAGCTTTCTTT